This is a list of T cell receptor beta chains from one sample in a study of early T cells in non-severe SARS-CoV-2 infection. TCRdb reanalysed the 5' RACE reads using MiXCR and keeps one entry per CDR3 protein. The repertoire holds tens of thousands of distinct CDR3 sequences, 10% to 15% seen once, with around 1.1% in the top ten. The specimen sequenced was whole blood. The receptors come from an adult who was a healthcare worker with PCR-confirmed SARS-CoV-2 infection or an uninfected control (not recorded which). CDR3s include the opening cysteine and the closing phenylalanine or tryptophan. The order of the fields is clone size, J gene, CDR3 length, V gene, D gene, CDR3 DNA, CDR3 protein. The D gene is left open where the match is weak. Clone size is shown for a subset of rows, as once, few, many or a class of expanded clone.

clone size: few
J gene: TRBJ1-4
CDR3 length: 16
V gene: TRBV11-3
D gene: TRBD1
CDR3 DNA: TGTGCCAGCAGCCCCCGACGATGCAGGGGGGGCGAAAAACTGTTTTTT
CDR3 protein: CASSPRRCRGGEKLFF

clone size: NA
J gene: TRBJ2-7
CDR3 length: 14
V gene: TRBV7-2
D gene: TRBD2
CDR3 DNA: TGTGCCAGCAGCTTGAGTGCGGGAGCCTACGAGCAGTACTTC
CDR3 protein: CASSLSAGAYEQYF

clone size: many
J gene: TRBJ2-3
CDR3 length: 15
V gene: TRBV11-2
D gene: NA
CDR3 DNA: TGTGCCAGCAGCTTAAACTCAGGGTACCCAGATACGCAGTATTTT
CDR3 protein: CASSLNSGYPDTQYF

clone size: medium-sized
J gene: TRBJ2-1
CDR3 length: 15
V gene: TRBV20-1
D gene: TRBD2
CDR3 DNA: TGCAGTGCTAGAGGCACTAGCGAGGGCTACAATGAGCAGTTCTTC
CDR3 protein: CSARGTSEGYNEQFF

clone size: few
J gene: TRBJ2-7
CDR3 length: 15
V gene: TRBV4-3
D gene: NA
CDR3 DNA: TGCGCCAGCAGCCAAGTTAGCGGCCAAACCTACGAGCAGTACTTC
CDR3 protein: CASSQVSGQTYEQYF

clone size: many
J gene: TRBJ2-1
CDR3 length: 18
V gene: TRBV20-1
D gene: TRBD2
CDR3 DNA: TGCAGTGCTAGAGATCGATGGTTAGCGGGAGGACCCTACAATGAGCAGTTCTTC
CDR3 protein: CSARDRWLAGGPYNEQFF

clone size: many
J gene: TRBJ2-2
CDR3 length: 18
V gene: TRBV12-3/TRBV12-4
D gene: TRBD1
CDR3 DNA: TGTGCCAGCAGTTTAGGAGACAGGGGTAGATGGAACACCGGGGAGCTGTTTTTT
CDR3 protein: CASSLGDRGRWNTGELFF

clone size: few
J gene: TRBJ1-4
CDR3 length: 13
V gene: TRBV7-2
D gene: NA
CDR3 DNA: TGTGCCAGCAGCTTACAGGGTGAAGAAAAACTGTTTTTT
CDR3 protein: CASSLQGEEKLFF

clone size: few
J gene: TRBJ2-7
CDR3 length: 12
V gene: TRBV28
D gene: NA
CDR3 DNA: TGTGCCAGCAGTTTAGATCAGGCCTGGCAGTACTTC
CDR3 protein: CASSLDQAWQYF

clone size: many
J gene: TRBJ1-2
CDR3 length: 13
V gene: TRBV5-4
D gene: NA
CDR3 DNA: TGTGCCAGCAGAGAACGGAGAAACTATGGCTACACCTTC
CDR3 protein: CASRERRNYGYTF

clone size: NA
J gene: TRBJ1-1
CDR3 length: 13
V gene: TRBV28
D gene: NA
CDR3 DNA: TGTGCCAGCAAGGGACTGAGGAACACTGAAGCTTTCTTT
CDR3 protein: CASKGLRNTEAFF

clone size: few
J gene: TRBJ2-7
CDR3 length: 13
V gene: TRBV4-1
D gene: NA
CDR3 DNA: TGCGCCAGCAGCCACCCAGGGGACTACGAGCAGTACTTC
CDR3 protein: CASSHPGDYEQYF

clone size: many
J gene: TRBJ2-5
CDR3 length: 15
V gene: TRBV20-1
D gene: NA
CDR3 DNA: TGCAGTGCTAGAGATCTCCGCCTAGAGTGGGAGACCCAGTACTTC
CDR3 protein: CSARDLRLEWETQYF

clone size: NA
J gene: TRBJ2-7
CDR3 length: 14
V gene: TRBV6-5
D gene: TRBD1
CDR3 DNA: TGTGCCAGCAGTGCCGGGACAGGGGTCAACGAGCAGTACTTC
CDR3 protein: CASSAGTGVNEQYF

clone size: many
J gene: TRBJ2-7
CDR3 length: 15
V gene: TRBV11-2
D gene: TRBD1
CDR3 DNA: TGTGCCAGCAGCGACAGGGTCCCAACACATTACGAGCAGTACTTC
CDR3 protein: CASSDRVPTHYEQYF

clone size: few
J gene: TRBJ2-4
CDR3 length: 17
V gene: TRBV5-1
D gene: TRBD2
CDR3 DNA: TGCGCCAGCAGCCGGACTAGCGGGGAACTAGCCAAAAACATTCAGTACTTC
CDR3 protein: CASSRTSGELAKNIQYF

clone size: NA
J gene: TRBJ2-5
CDR3 length: 12
V gene: TRBV15
D gene: NA
CDR3 DNA: TGTGCCACCAGCAGGGCGGTGGAGACCCAGTACTTC
CDR3 protein: CATSRAVETQYF

clone size: NA
J gene: TRBJ2-7
CDR3 length: 13
V gene: TRBV28
D gene: NA
CDR3 DNA: TGTGCCAGCTCGTGGACAGTCCGGGACGAGCAGTACTTC
CDR3 protein: CASSWTVRDEQYF

clone size: few
J gene: TRBJ1-2
CDR3 length: 14
V gene: TRBV6-1
D gene: TRBD1
CDR3 DNA: TGTGCCAGCAGACTTGACAGGGGGCTTTATGGCTACACCTTC
CDR3 protein: CASRLDRGLYGYTF

clone size: few
J gene: TRBJ2-1
CDR3 length: 14
V gene: TRBV7-6
D gene: TRBD1
CDR3 DNA: TGTGCCAGCAGACGCGGACAGGGGCTGGGTGAGCAGTTCTTC
CDR3 protein: CASRRGQGLGEQFF

clone size: NA
J gene: TRBJ2-5
CDR3 length: 14
V gene: TRBV29-1
D gene: NA
CDR3 DNA: TGCAGCGTTGACTTAGGGTATGCCCAAGAGACCCAGTACTTC
CDR3 protein: CSVDLGYAQETQYF

clone size: many
J gene: TRBJ1-4
CDR3 length: 15
V gene: TRBV5-1
D gene: NA
CDR3 DNA: TGCGCCAGCAGCTACGGAACAAAGCTTAATGAAAAACTGTTTTTT
CDR3 protein: CASSYGTKLNEKLFF

clone size: few
J gene: TRBJ1-3
CDR3 length: 16
V gene: TRBV7-9
D gene: NA
CDR3 DNA: TGTGCCAGCAGCTTAGCAGGGTCCATCTCTGGAAACACCATATATTTT
CDR3 protein: CASSLAGSISGNTIYF

clone size: NA
J gene: TRBJ2-5
CDR3 length: 11
V gene: TRBV29-1
D gene: NA
CDR3 DNA: TGCAGCGTTGCTGCCCCTGAGACCCAGTACTTC
CDR3 protein: CSVAAPETQYF

clone size: many
J gene: TRBJ1-1
CDR3 length: 14
V gene: TRBV20-1
D gene: TRBD1
CDR3 DNA: TGCAGTGCTAGAGTCGACAGGGGGAAGACTGAAGCTTTCTTT
CDR3 protein: CSARVDRGKTEAFF

clone size: NA
J gene: TRBJ2-5
CDR3 length: 13
V gene: TRBV20-1
D gene: NA
CDR3 DNA: TGCAGTGCTAGTCTAGGGGCAGGGGAGACCCAGTACTTC
CDR3 protein: CSASLGAGETQYF

clone size: many
J gene: TRBJ1-1
CDR3 length: 11
V gene: TRBV30
D gene: NA
CDR3 DNA: TGTGCCTGGAGAGAAAGCCGCGGAGCTTTCTTT
CDR3 protein: CAWRESRGAFF

clone size: NA
J gene: TRBJ2-7
CDR3 length: 13
V gene: TRBV29-1
D gene: NA
CDR3 DNA: TGCAGCGGACTGGGACACGACTCCTACGAGCAGTACTTC
CDR3 protein: CSGLGHDSYEQYF

clone size: NA
J gene: TRBJ2-7
CDR3 length: 14
V gene: TRBV7-6
D gene: NA
CDR3 DNA: TGTGCCAGCAGCTTAGGGGACCCGACCTACGAGCAGTACTTC
CDR3 protein: CASSLGDPTYEQYF

clone size: many
J gene: TRBJ2-1
CDR3 length: 15
V gene: TRBV2
D gene: NA
CDR3 DNA: TGTGCCAGCAGTACCGGACAGAACACCTACAATGAGCAGTTCTTC
CDR3 protein: CASSTGQNTYNEQFF

clone size: few
J gene: TRBJ2-7
CDR3 length: 11
V gene: TRBV29-1
D gene: NA
CDR3 DNA: TGCAGCGTAGCTAGGGGAAGCGAGCAGTACTTC
CDR3 protein: CSVARGSEQYF

clone size: many
J gene: TRBJ2-7
CDR3 length: 15
V gene: TRBV19
D gene: TRBD2
CDR3 DNA: TGTGCCAGTAGTATAACTAGCGGCTTCTCCTACGAGCAGTACTTC
CDR3 protein: CASSITSGFSYEQYF

clone size: few
J gene: TRBJ2-4
CDR3 length: 15
V gene: TRBV6-6
D gene: NA
CDR3 DNA: TGTGCCAGCAGTCCCCGAGGACCTCAGGGGAACATTCAGTACTTC
CDR3 protein: CASSPRGPQGNIQYF

clone size: NA
J gene: TRBJ1-2
CDR3 length: 11
V gene: TRBV6-6
D gene: NA
CDR3 DNA: TGTGCCAGCAGTGGGGACTATGGCTACACCTTC
CDR3 protein: CASSGDYGYTF

clone size: few
J gene: TRBJ2-1
CDR3 length: 15
V gene: TRBV20-1
D gene: TRBD2
CDR3 DNA: TGCAGTGCTGGAGGGTCGGGACTAGCGGGAGCTGAGCAGTTCTTC
CDR3 protein: CSAGGSGLAGAEQFF

clone size: once
J gene: TRBJ2-1
CDR3 length: 17
V gene: TRBV4-1
D gene: NA
CDR3 DNA: TGCGCCAGCAGCCAAGATGTAGGGATTAGCTCCTACAATGAGCAGTTCTTC
CDR3 protein: CASSQDVGISSYNEQFF

clone size: NA
J gene: TRBJ2-2
CDR3 length: 15
V gene: TRBV6-1
D gene: NA
CDR3 DNA: TGTGCCAGCACCACCCTGGGCCAAAACACCGGGGAGCTGTTTTTT
CDR3 protein: CASTTLGQNTGELFF

clone size: many
J gene: TRBJ2-6
CDR3 length: 18
V gene: TRBV28
D gene: TRBD1
CDR3 DNA: TGTGCCAGCAGTTTATGGACAGGGATTTACTCTGGGGCCAACGTCCTGACTTTC
CDR3 protein: CASSLWTGIYSGANVLTF

clone size: NA
J gene: TRBJ1-6
CDR3 length: 10
V gene: TRBV28
D gene: NA
CDR3 DNA: TGTGCCAGCTTCCCATCACCCCTCCACTTT
CDR3 protein: CASFPSPLHF

clone size: few
J gene: TRBJ1-3
CDR3 length: 14
V gene: TRBV28
D gene: NA
CDR3 DNA: TGTGCCAGCTACTCAACCCTGTGGGGAAACACCATATATTTT
CDR3 protein: CASYSTLWGNTIYF

clone size: NA
J gene: TRBJ1-2
CDR3 length: 13
V gene: TRBV7-2
D gene: NA
CDR3 DNA: TGTGCCAGCAGCCCTCATGGAGACTATGGCTACACCTTC
CDR3 protein: CASSPHGDYGYTF

clone size: many
J gene: TRBJ1-3
CDR3 length: 14
V gene: TRBV20-1
D gene: TRBD1
CDR3 DNA: TGCAGTGCTCTAACAGGGGGACGGGGAAACACCATATATTTT
CDR3 protein: CSALTGGRGNTIYF

clone size: many
J gene: TRBJ1-5
CDR3 length: 13
V gene: TRBV12-3/TRBV12-4
D gene: NA
CDR3 DNA: TGTGCCAGCAGTTTAGGGCAAAATCAGCCCCAGCATTTT
CDR3 protein: CASSLGQNQPQHF

clone size: many
J gene: TRBJ1-3
CDR3 length: 15
V gene: TRBV18
D gene: NA
CDR3 DNA: TGTGCCAGCTCACCAAGGGGTATGGAGACGGTGGCCATATATTTT
CDR3 protein: CASSPRGMETVAIYF

clone size: NA
J gene: TRBJ2-1
CDR3 length: 13
V gene: TRBV5-1
D gene: TRBD1
CDR3 DNA: TGCGCCAGCAGCTGGGGACAGTGGGGTGAGCAGTTCTTC
CDR3 protein: CASSWGQWGEQFF

clone size: many
J gene: TRBJ1-2
CDR3 length: 13
V gene: TRBV7-9
D gene: NA
CDR3 DNA: TGTGCCAGCAGGCCAACAGGGTCCTATGGCTACACCTTC
CDR3 protein: CASRPTGSYGYTF

clone size: few
J gene: TRBJ2-2
CDR3 length: 17
V gene: TRBV24-1
D gene: TRBD1
CDR3 DNA: TGTGCCACCAGTGATTCTTCAGGGGGCTCGAACACCGGGGAGCTGTTTTTT
CDR3 protein: CATSDSSGGSNTGELFF

clone size: many
J gene: TRBJ1-1
CDR3 length: 14
V gene: TRBV11-2
D gene: NA
CDR3 DNA: TGTGCCAGCAGTTCGGACGGGGTAAACACTGAAGCTTTCTTT
CDR3 protein: CASSSDGVNTEAFF

clone size: many
J gene: TRBJ2-7
CDR3 length: 13
V gene: TRBV20-1
D gene: NA
CDR3 DNA: TGCAGTGCTAGAGATTCGGGAGTAGGCGAGCAGTACTTC
CDR3 protein: CSARDSGVGEQYF

clone size: many
J gene: TRBJ2-1
CDR3 length: 14
V gene: TRBV24-1
D gene: NA
CDR3 DNA: TGTGCCACCAGCCTTACAGGGTCCGTGAATGAGCAGTTCTTC
CDR3 protein: CATSLTGSVNEQFF

clone size: few
J gene: TRBJ1-4
CDR3 length: 14
V gene: TRBV7-2
D gene: TRBD1
CDR3 DNA: TGTGCCAGCAGCCCGACAGGGAGCGTTGAAAAACTGTTTTTT
CDR3 protein: CASSPTGSVEKLFF

clone size: NA
J gene: TRBJ2-3
CDR3 length: 15
V gene: TRBV6-2/TRBV6-3
D gene: NA
CDR3 DNA: TGTGCCAGCCGGGGGCGGCAGTCTAGCACAGATACGCAGTATTTT
CDR3 protein: CASRGRQSSTDTQYF

clone size: NA
J gene: TRBJ1-5
CDR3 length: 16
V gene: TRBV18
D gene: TRBD1
CDR3 DNA: TGTGCCAGCTCACCCGCCGCAGGGGGCGTCAATCAGCCCCAGCATTTT
CDR3 protein: CASSPAAGGVNQPQHF

clone size: NA
J gene: TRBJ2-7
CDR3 length: 14
V gene: TRBV20-1
D gene: TRBD1
CDR3 DNA: TGCAGTGCTAAAGACAGGGGCGGGTCCTACGAGCAGTACTTC
CDR3 protein: CSAKDRGGSYEQYF

clone size: NA
J gene: TRBJ2-2
CDR3 length: 11
V gene: TRBV9
D gene: NA
CDR3 DNA: TGTGCCAGCAGCGAAGCCGGGGAGCTGTTTTTT
CDR3 protein: CASSEAGELFF